Listed below are T cell receptor beta chains from one sample, sequenced in a study of CD8 T cells in ankylosing spondylitis. TCRdb itself ran the 5' RACE reads through MiXCR, one entry per CDR3 protein. The sample has hundreds of thousands of distinct CDR3 sequences, 10% to 15% seen once; the top ten hold under 7.5%. The sequenced sample consisted of blood, either unsorted or a sorted T cell fraction (not recorded which). These receptors were collected from a male donor with ankylosing spondylitis. CDR3s include the opening cysteine and the closing phenylalanine or tryptophan. D genes are given only for firm matches. Expanded clones get a size class; other rows say once, few or many, or leave the size out.

DNA,CDR3,V,size,J,D
TGTGCCAGCAGCCCCCGTGTAGGGCACTATGGCTACACCTTC,CASSPRVGHYGYTF,TRBV7-2,-,TRBJ1-2,-
TGTGCCAGTGAGATAGCGGGGGAGACGAACACCGGGGAGCTGTTTTTT,CASEIAGETNTGELFF,TRBV21-1,-,TRBJ2-2,-
TGTGCCAGCAGCCAAGTGGCGGGAACCACAGATACGCAGTATTTT,CASSQVAGTTDTQYF,TRBV3-1,many,TRBJ2-3,-
TGTGCCAGCAGCCAAGCAGGGGCTGGAAACACCATATATTTT,CASSQAGAGNTIYF,TRBV3-1,-,TRBJ1-3,-
TGCGCCAGCGGAAAGAGCACTGGAGATACGCAGTATTTT,CASGKSTGDTQYF,TRBV5-1,few,TRBJ2-3,-
TGTGCCAGCAGCGCGACTAGCGGGCCTGCCAATGAGCAGTTCTTC,CASSATSGPANEQFF,TRBV7-7,few,TRBJ2-1,TRBD2
TGCGCCAGCAGCTTGGAGGGACAGGGCTCGGCTGAAGCTTTCTTT,CASSLEGQGSAEAFF,TRBV5-1,many,TRBJ1-1,TRBD1
TGTGCCAGCAGCTTATTAGACGGATTTTACAGGGGTGGAAACTATGGCTACACCTTC,CASSLLDGFYRGGNYGYTF,TRBV11-1,-,TRBJ1-2,TRBD1
TGCAGCGTTGTCTTCCCGGGACAGGGTCGATACAATGAGCAGTTCTTC,CSVVFPGQGRYNEQFF,TRBV29-1,-,TRBJ2-1,TRBD1
TGTGCCAGCAGTTCTACCACGACGAGAGAAAAACTGTTTTTT,CASSSTTTREKLFF,TRBV27,-,TRBJ1-4,-
TGCAGTGCTATCAGCTCGGCGGGAGGAACCAGCCTCCACTCCTACAATGAGCAGTTCTTC,CSAISSAGGTSLHSYNEQFF,TRBV20-1,many,TRBJ2-1,TRBD2
TGTGCCATCAGGAATCGGGCGCTTTGGCAAGAGACCCAGTACTTC,CAIRNRALWQETQYF,TRBV10-3,many,TRBJ2-5,-
TGTGCCAGCAGTGAAGTCCGTGGGGGAGAGTCCTACAATGAGCAGTTCTTC,CASSEVRGGESYNEQFF,TRBV6-1,-,TRBJ2-1,-
TGTGCCAGCACCAAAGACAGTAACACCGGGGAGCTGTTTTTT,CASTKDSNTGELFF,TRBV2,-,TRBJ2-2,-
TGTGCCAGCAGCTCGACTAGCGGGAGGGTTAGCACAGATACGCAGTATTTT,CASSSTSGRVSTDTQYF,TRBV5-4,-,TRBJ2-3,TRBD2
TGTGCCACCGCGGCGGGGGGCACTGAAGCTTTCTTT,CATAAGGTEAFF,TRBV11-2,many,TRBJ1-1,-
TGTGCCAGCAGTGAAGGCCCGGGGGTCGGCTACACCTTC,CASSEGPGVGYTF,TRBV6-1,few,TRBJ1-2,-
TGCGCCAGCAGCATACAGGGGAGCACTGAAGCTTTCTTT,CASSIQGSTEAFF,TRBV5-1,few,TRBJ1-1,TRBD1
TGTGCCAGCAGCCAGGGGGCCGAAACTGAAGCTTTCTTT,CASSQGAETEAFF,TRBV2,few,TRBJ1-1,TRBD1
TGTGCCAGCAGCCAATATTCGAGGACAGGGGATCAAGAGACCCAGTACTTC,CASSQYSRTGDQETQYF,TRBV3-1,few,TRBJ2-5,TRBD1
TGCAGCGTGTTAGGGACTAGCGGGAGCTACGAGCAGTACTTC,CSVLGTSGSYEQYF,TRBV29-1,-,TRBJ2-7,TRBD2
TGCGCCAGCAGCTTGAAAGGGGATAATGAAAAACTGTTTTTT,CASSLKGDNEKLFF,TRBV5-1,-,TRBJ1-4,-
TGTGCCAGCAGCTTATACGGGACTTCCAATGAGCAGTTCTTC,CASSLYGTSNEQFF,TRBV7-2,-,TRBJ2-1,-
TGTGCCATCAGCGAACGACAGGGGGACTACGAGCAGTACTTC,CAISERQGDYEQYF,TRBV10-3,-,TRBJ2-7,TRBD1
TGTGCCAGCAGTTACTCGGTACGGGAGAAATTCACAGATACGCAGTATTTT,CASSYSVREKFTDTQYF,TRBV6-5,-,TRBJ2-3,-
TGTGCCAGCAGGGCCGGGACCCCAAATTTTAATGAGCAGTTCTTC,CASRAGTPNFNEQFF,TRBV2,few,TRBJ2-1,-
TGTGCCAGCAGCTTAGCTGGGGAGATGAAAGCTTTCTTT,CASSLAGEMKAFF,TRBV7-2,few,TRBJ1-1,-
TGTGCCAGCACCGGAACAGGGGGAGGTGAGACCCAGTACTTC,CASTGTGGGETQYF,TRBV12-3/TRBV12-4,-,TRBJ2-5,TRBD1
TGTGCCATCAGTGTTGGGCCTGAAGGGGAGACCCAGTACTTC,CAISVGPEGETQYF,TRBV10-3,-,TRBJ2-5,-
TGTGCCAGCCTGGACAGGGGGCACACAGATACGCAGTATTTT,CASLDRGHTDTQYF,TRBV2,-,TRBJ2-3,TRBD1
TGTGCCAGCAGTTACGGGGTCTCTGGGGGCTACACCTTC,CASSYGVSGGYTF,TRBV6-5,few,TRBJ1-2,-
TGTGCCAGCAGTTTACAGTATGGGGAAGGGGGCCCTTTCTTT,CASSLQYGEGGPFF,TRBV12-3/TRBV12-4,many,TRBJ1-1,TRBD1
TGTGCCAGCTCACCAGTCCGAGGTCAAGAGACCCAGTACTTC,CASSPVRGQETQYF,TRBV18,many,TRBJ2-5,-
TGTACCCGCAGTTTCCGTGCATCTAGCGTGAGCTCCTACAATGAGCAGTTCTTC,CTRSFRASSVSSYNEQFF,TRBV2,-,TRBJ2-1,-
TGTGCCAGCAGCTTCAGGCAGTGGTTGGAGACCCAGTACTTC,CASSFRQWLETQYF,TRBV11-2,few,TRBJ2-5,-
TGCAGTGCTAGGGAAGGAGTTGCCTACAATGAGCAGTTCTTC,CSAREGVAYNEQFF,TRBV20-1,-,TRBJ2-1,-
TGTGCCACCAGCAGAGAGGCGGGTAGCGACACTGAAGCTTTCTTT,CATSREAGSDTEAFF,TRBV15,many,TRBJ1-1,-
TGTGCCAGTAGTATAGCGAGGGAAGGTGGTCTCGGCCAGCCCCAGCATTTT,CASSIAREGGLGQPQHF,TRBV19,-,TRBJ1-5,-
TGCAGTGCTAGTGGGAGCACGAACACTGAAGCTTTCTTT,CSASGSTNTEAFF,TRBV20-1,-,TRBJ1-1,-
TGTGCCAGCGGAAGGTTGCGGCAAAGAGATCCCGGGGAGCTGTTTTTT,CASGRLRQRDPGELFF,TRBV7-9,-,TRBJ2-2,-
TGCTGTGCTAGAGCTAAATACCAGCCGGGAGCAAATGAGCAGTTCTTC,CCARAKYQPGANEQFF,TRBV20-1,few,TRBJ2-1,-